Below are 18 T cell receptor beta chains sequenced from a single sample in a study of T cell responses to AZD1222 COVID-19 vaccine. TCRdb's table, derived via immunoSEQ multiplex PCR, lists solely in-frame clones and lacks some. This sample has about 120,000 clones, with about 91% found just once. Sample: peripheral blood, taken on day 0 of AZD1222 vaccination. These receptors were taken from an adult in good health.

V gene TRBV14 combines with J gene TRBJ2-1, with 8 bases fitting TRBD2. Germline-derived CDR1 and CDR2 are SGHDN and FVKESK. The length of the CDR3 is 12 residues. V was pared by 2 bases and J by 15 bases, with 6 bases of the junction left unmatched. The CDR3 region has the DNA TGTGCCAGCAGCCAAATAGCCGGGGGGGTGTTCTTC. Its translation: CASSQIAGGVFF.

As DNA, the CDR3 is TGTGCCAGCAGCCAAGATGCTACGGGCGCAGATACGCAGTATTTT. As protein: CASSQDATGADTQYF. The chain combines TRBV4-2 with TRBJ2-3; D call uncertain. Germline V gene lookup returns CDR1 LGHNA and CDR2 YNFKEQ. CDR3 length: 15 amino acids. Between the trimmed V and J ends, which lost 0 bases and 4 bases, there was a span of 11 bases.

The chain links TRBV29-1 to TRBJ1-2; tentative D call: TRBD1 (5 bases). The V end was cut by 6 bases, the J end by 6 bases, with 11 bases between. Per the germline V gene, CDR1 is SQVTM and CDR2 is ANQGSEA. The CDR3 runs 11 residues. The CDR3: CSVGPKDGYTF. The CDR3 DNA follows: TGCAGCGTGGGGCCCAAGGATGGCTACACCTTC.

The chain links TRBV29-1 to TRBJ2-7; D is unclear. The length of the CDR3 is 11 residues. V lost 6 bases and J 3 bases, leaving 9 bases between the germline ends. Germline loops: CDR1 SQVTM, CDR2 ANQGSEA. The CDR3 DNA is TGCAGCGTAAGGACGGGCTACGAGCAGTACTTC. Translating it yields CSVRTGYEQYF.

V gene TRBV10-3 combines with J gene TRBJ2-2; no clear D. This CDR3 contains 15 residues. From germline, CDR1 is ENHRY and CDR2 SYGVKD. Trimming removed 3 bases at V and 2 bases at J, with 10 bases between. The CDR3, as DNA: TGTGCCATCAGTGACCAGGACCCTAACACCGGGGAGCTGTTTTTT. The encoded protein is CAISDQDPNTGELFF.

The V and J genes are TRBV4-2 and TRBJ2-7; D unclear. The V end lost 1 base, the J end lost 6 bases, and 19 bases lay between the germline ends. The CDR3 runs to 16 residues. Per the germline V gene, CDR1 is LGHNA and CDR2 is YNFKEQ. The chain's CDR3 is CASSQVGPPLLSEQYF. CDR3 coding DNA: TGTGCCAGCAGCCAAGTAGGTCCCCCACTGTTATCCGAGCAGTACTTC.

This sequence joins TRBV5-8 and TRBJ2-1; 9 bases are shared with TRBD2. Trimming cost V 10 bases and J 7 bases; bases outside gene matches: 9. The CDR3 totals 13 residues. Germline-derived CDR1 and CDR2 are SGHTS and YDEGEE. CDR3 residues: CASRREGRNEQFF. CDR3 coding DNA: TGTGCCTCCCGGCGGGAGGGTAGGAATGAGCAGTTCTTC.

Here the CDR3 DNA reads TGTGCCACCAGTACCGCCTCCCGGGTGGATACGCAGTATTTT. Its translation is CATSTASRVDTQYF. This chain connects TRBV24-1 to TRBJ2-3; no reliable D call. The germline V and J ends were trimmed by 6 bases and 6 bases, with 15 bases remaining between them. CDR3 length: 14 amino acids. Germline loops: CDR1 KGHDR, CDR2 SFDVKD.

V and J are TRBV7-6 and TRBJ2-1; D is undetermined. The CDR3 is made up of 12 amino acids. V was trimmed by 1 base and J by 7 bases, leaving 5 bases between them. Germline V lookup: CDR1 SGHVS, CDR2 FNYEAQ. This CDR3 is CASSLGRNEQFF. CDR3 DNA: TGTGCCAGCAGCTTAGGCCGGAATGAGCAGTTCTTC.

The chain combines TRBV15 with TRBJ2-2; no clear D. The CDR3 spans 17 residues. Germline V lookup: CDR1 LNHNV, CDR2 YYDKDF (reference sequence). Between the trimmed V and J ends, which lost 1 base and 0 bases, there was a span of 12 bases. The CDR3 DNA reads TGTGCCACCAGCAGAGGAGGCAACTTTGCGAACACCGGGGAGCTGTTTTTT. It specifies CATSRGGNFANTGELFF.

V and J are TRBV5-6 and TRBJ2-1; TRBD2 aligns across 8 bases. Trimming at V came to 4 bases and at J to 9 bases, leaving 15 bases not matched to a gene. CDR3 size: 16 residues. Germline CDR1 reads SGHDT; CDR2 reads YYEEEE. CDR3: CASSRLSGRRGLEQFF. CDR3 sequence (DNA): TGTGCCAGCAGCCGATTGAGCGGGAGAAGAGGACTTGAGCAGTTCTTC.

This chain uses TRBV5-1 with TRBJ2-2; 13 bases are a match to TRBD2. The germline V gene has CDR1 SGHRS and CDR2 YFSETQ. V shed 6 bases and J 6 bases; nucleotides not matched to a gene: 5. CDR3 length: 15 amino acids. The CDR3 here is CASIGLAGAPGELFF. The CDR3, as DNA: TGCGCCAGCATCGGACTAGCGGGAGCCCCCGGGGAGCTGTTTTTT.

This clone was counted once. The chain is built from TRBV12-5 and TRBJ2-7; 9 positions agree with TRBD2. J was trimmed by 0 bases and V by 0 bases; bases with no gene match: 3. CDR1 LGHNT and CDR2 FRNRAP come from the germline V gene. The CDR3 contains 16 residues. The CDR3 coding sequence is TGTGCTAGTGGTTTGGTAAGACTAGCGGTCTCCTACGAGCAGTACTTC. It is translated as CASGLVRLAVSYEQYF.

The gene calls are TRBV9 and TRBJ2-1; possible D gene TRBD2, 6 bases. The CDR3 consists of 15 residues. V lost 5 bases to trimming and J lost 2 bases, with 14 bases between them. From germline, CDR1 is SGDLS and CDR2 YYNGEE. CDR3 in DNA: TGTGCCAGCAGTGCTCCGGGACTCCCCTACAATGAGCAGTTCTTC. This codes for CASSAPGLPYNEQFF.

V gene TRBV5-1 combines with J gene TRBJ2-7; maybe TRBD1 (6 bases). The CDR3 spans 14 residues. Germline CDR1 reads SGHRS; CDR2 reads YFSETQ. V was shortened by 4 bases and J by 0 bases, with 11 bases between the two germline ends. CDR3 loop: CASSGIRGSYEQYF. Written as DNA, the CDR3 is TGCGCCAGCAGCGGGATCAGGGGCTCCTACGAGCAGTACTTC.

In nucleotides, the CDR3 is TGTGCCAGCACCCCGCAGGGAATTAGCTCCTACGAGCAGTACTTC. This gives the protein CASTPQGISSYEQYF. The chain carries TRBV2 and TRBJ2-7; D perhaps matches TRBD1 (5 bases). This CDR3 has 15 residues. Germline V CDR1 and CDR2: SNHLY, FYNNEI. V was clipped by 7 bases and J by 0 bases, with 16 bases between them.

The rearrangement uses TRBV4-1 and TRBJ1-5; unclear D gene. The length of the CDR3 is 14 residues. Between the trimmed V and J ends, which lost 3 bases and 3 bases, there was a span of 9 bases. Germline V CDR1 and CDR2: MGHRA, YSYEKL. As DNA, the CDR3 is TGCGCCAGCAGCCAGTACAGTTTCAATCAGCCCCAGCATTTT. Amino acid sequence: CASSQYSFNQPQHF.

The chain couples TRBV5-1 to TRBJ1-2; 9 positions agree with TRBD1. Unmatched junction bases numbered 11, after V lost 4 bases and J lost 7 bases. CDR1 and CDR2 (germline): SGHRS, YFSETQ. This CDR3 is 15 amino acids long. The CDR3 DNA is TGCGCCAGCAGCCCGGTACAGGGGGCCTATTCTGGCTACACCTTC. Protein product: CASSPVQGAYSGYTF. Variable domain in full (rest from reference TRBV5-1 and TRBJ1-2): KAGVTQTPRYLIKTRGQQVTLSCSPISGHRSVSWYQQTPGQGLQFLFEYFSETQRNKGNFPGRFSGRQFSNSRSEMNVSTLELGDSALYLCASSPVQGAYSGYTFGSGTRLTVV.